These 20 T cell receptor beta chains came from one sample sequenced in a study of T cells after yellow fever vaccination. TCRdb reanalysed the 5' RACE reads using MiXCR and keeps one entry per CDR3 protein. The profile shows around 300,000 distinct CDR3 sequences, about 4% of them singletons. Specimen: PBMCs, collected 5 days after the yellow fever booster vaccination. These receptors were taken from a man between 18 and 35 years old who received the YFV17D yellow fever vaccine.

This clonotype was counted between two and nine times. The chain couples TRBV4-3 to TRBJ1-6, with 7 positions matching TRBD1. The V gene's germline CDR1 is LGHNA and CDR2 YSLEER. The CDR3 is 16 amino acids. Trimming at V came to 3 bases and at J to 6 bases, leaving 8 bases not matched to a gene. In nucleotides, the CDR3 is TGCGCCAGCAGCCATGATTACGGGACAGTTAATTCACCCCTCCACTTT. This sequence encodes CASSHDYGTVNSPLHF.

This sequence joins TRBV7-7 and TRBJ2-5, with unresolved D. This CDR3 has 13 residues. Germline CDR1 is SSHAT and CDR2 is FNYEAQ (reference sequence). V lost 5 bases to trimming and J lost 5 bases, with 12 bases between them. The CDR3 sequence: CASSPWEVETQYF. The CDR3 region has the DNA TGTGCCAGCAGCCCATGGGAAGTCGAGACCCAGTACTTC.

The V gene is TRBV25-1, the J gene TRBJ1-1; 8 positions agree with TRBD1. The V gene's germline CDR1 is MGHDK and CDR2 SYGVNS. CDR3 length equals 14 residues. With V trimmed by 4 bases and J by 8 bases, 9 bases remained unmatched. CDR3 nucleotides: TGTGCCAGCAGTGTCAGGGGGCGCGGATGGGAAGCTTTCTTT. This translates into CASSVRGRGWEAFF.

This clonotype was picked up a small number of times. V gene TRBV3-1 combines with J gene TRBJ1-1; 7 bases are shared with TRBD1. V lost 6 bases to trimming and J lost 4 bases; unmatched junction nucleotides: 5. This CDR3 comprises 13 residues. Germline-derived CDR1 and CDR2 are LGHDT and YNNKEL (reference sequence). DNA for the CDR3: TGTGCCAGCAGGGACAGGAGGGGCACTGAAGCTTTCTTT. Its translation is CASRDRRGTEAFF. The variable domain in full, with the rest retrieved from reference TRBV3-1 and TRBJ1-1, is DTAVSQTPKYLVTQMGNDKSIKCEQNLGHDTMYWYKQDSKKFLKIMFSYNNKELIINETVPNRFSPKSPDKAHLNLHINSLELGDSAVYFCASRDRRGTEAFFGQGTRLTVV.

This clonotype was seen repeatedly, ten times or more. This sequence joins TRBV14 and TRBJ2-5; D call uncertain. This CDR3 has 15 amino acids. Trimming removed 4 bases at V and 4 bases at J, with 16 bases between. Germline assignment: CDR1 SGHDN and CDR2 FVKESK. The CDR3 DNA is TGTGCCAGCAGCCCCGGTCTGGATGCTGTAGAGACCCAGTACTTC. Protein product: CASSPGLDAVETQYF.

This clonotype has more than one count but fewer than ten. This chain joins TRBV4-1 and TRBJ2-4, with 9 bases that match TRBD1. The trim removed 4 bases at V and 9 bases at J, leaving 10 bases unmatched. From germline, CDR1 is MGHRA and CDR2 YSYEKL. The CDR3 is 15 residues long. The CDR3: CASSPSTGGLFIQYF. The CDR3 bases are TGCGCCAGCAGCCCCTCGACAGGGGGGTTGTTCATTCAGTACTTC.

This clonotype was found many times. This chain uses TRBV20-1 with TRBJ2-6, with D possibly being TRBD1 (5 bases). The V end lost 4 bases, the J end lost 3 bases, and 7 bases lay between the germline ends. The length of the CDR3 is 13 residues. CDR1 DFQATT and CDR2 SNEGSKA come from the germline V gene (reference sequence). For the CDR3, the DNA is TGCAGTGCTACAGGGTTTGGGGCCAACGTCCTGACTTTC. Protein sequence: CSATGFGANVLTF.

This clonotype was counted between two and nine times. The CDR3 DNA reads as TGTGCCATCAGTGACTCGGACAGTACTGAAGCTTTCTTT. This gives the protein CAISDSDSTEAFF. The chain employs TRBV10-3 and TRBJ1-1, with D tentatively TRBD1 (6 bases). Deletions cut 3 bases from V and 5 bases from J, with 10 bases between. The CDR3 contains 13 residues. The germline V gene has CDR1 ENHRY and CDR2 SYGVKD.

This clonotype was observed at least ten times. The DNA for the CDR3 is TGTGCCAGCTTTGCCGACAGGGCTCAAAACATTCAGTACTTC. This translates into CASFADRAQNIQYF. The chain employs TRBV18 and TRBJ2-4; 7 bases line up with TRBD1. Germline V gives CDR1 KGHSH, CDR2 LQKENI. The CDR3 consists of 14 residues. The ends lost 7 bases at V and 5 bases at J; junction bases unmatched: 8.

The gene calls are TRBV5-1 and TRBJ1-3; tentative D call: TRBD1 (5 bases). Trimming stripped 4 bases from V and 0 bases from J, with 14 bases between. CDR1 and CDR2 (germline): SGHRS, YFSETQ. This CDR3 is 16 amino acids long. The CDR3 DNA reads TGCGCCAGCAGCCAGGACACCCAGAGCTCTGGAAACACCATATATTTT. This encodes CASSQDTQSSGNTIYF.

In this sample, this clonotype turned up a few times. The V and J genes are TRBV6-2 or TRBV6-3 and TRBJ2-5; D is unclear. Trimming removed 8 bases at V and 0 bases at J, with 10 bases between. Germline assignment: CDR1 MNHEY and CDR2 SVGEGT. The length of the CDR3 is 13 residues. CDR3 sequence: CASCRTYQETQYF. The CDR3 nucleotides are TGTGCCAGCTGCCGTACGTACCAAGAGACCCAGTACTTC.

This clonotype was recorded a few times. This chain links TRBV27 with TRBJ2-1; D is uncertain. This CDR3 has 15 residues. Trimming took off 1 base at V and 4 bases at J, with 11 bases between the two ends. The germline gives CDR1 MNHEY, CDR2 SMNVEV (reference sequence). The CDR3 loop is CASSLFSGSYNEQFF. In DNA form, the CDR3 reads TGTGCCAGCAGTTTATTTTCAGGTTCATACAATGAGCAGTTCTTC.

This clonotype has a handful of counts. The rearrangement joins TRBV20-1 to TRBJ2-3; D perhaps matches TRBD1 (6 bases). Germline V gives CDR1 DFQATT, CDR2 SNEGSKA (reference sequence). The V end was cut by 5 bases, the J end by 1 base, with 13 bases between. The CDR3 covers 14 residues. The CDR3 bases are TGCAGTGCTCCCAGGGGATTTGGCACAGATACGCAGTATTTT. Its translation: CSAPRGFGTDTQYF.

This clonotype was detected only a few times. V and J are TRBV28 and TRBJ2-3; D gene uncertain. The V and J ends lost 6 bases and 6 bases respectively, with 7 bases between them. Germline-derived CDR1 and CDR2 are MDHEN and SYDVKM. The CDR3 length is 11 residues. The CDR3 bases are TGTGCCAGCAGGGTTTCGGATACGCAGTATTTT. Encoded protein: CASRVSDTQYF.

Remarks on this clonotype: The junction differs from germline at one of its ends, possibly a read error. The chain recombines TRBV2 with TRBJ2-1; D unclear. Per the germline V gene, CDR1 is SNHLY and CDR2 is FYNNEI. The CDR3 is 12 residues long. DNA of the CDR3: TGTGCCAGCACTGAACTGGTATCTGAGCAGTTCTTC. Residues: CASTELVSEQFF.

This clonotype was picked up a small number of times. The chain recombines TRBV7-2 with TRBJ2-1, with 7 bases fitting TRBD2. The ends lost 3 bases at V and 9 bases at J; junction bases unmatched: 8. Germline V CDR1 and CDR2: SGHTA, FQGNSA. This CDR3 has 14 amino acids. CDR3 coding DNA: TGTGCCAGCAGCTTGCCCGCAGGGAGGGGTGAGCAGTTCTTC. It specifies CASSLPAGRGEQFF. Combining the CDR3 with reference TRBV7-2 and TRBJ2-1 gives the whole variable domain GAGVSQSPSNKVTEKGKDVELRCDPISGHTALYWYRQSLGQGLEFLIYFQGNSAPDKSGLPSDRFSAERTGGSVSTLTIQRTQQEDSAVYLCASSLPAGRGEQFFGPGTRLTVL.

The rearrangement joins TRBV2 to TRBJ1-2, with a weak D call TRBD1 (6 bases). Germline CDR1 SNHLY, CDR2 FYNNEI. Trimming pared 7 bases from V and 3 bases from J, leaving 15 bases between. The CDR3 loop spans 14 amino acids. The CDR3 spells CASKFRDTDYGYTF. The CDR3 region has the DNA TGTGCCAGCAAATTCCGGGACACCGACTATGGCTACACCTTC.

V usage is TRBV30 and J usage is TRBJ1-1; tentatively, D is TRBD1 (5 bases). Germline V gene sequence: CDR1 GTSNPN, CDR2 SVGIG (reference sequence). The V and J ends lost 1 base and 3 bases respectively, with 9 bases between them. This CDR3 has 13 amino acids. The CDR3 is CAWSAGGDTEAFF. The CDR3 coding sequence is TGTGCCTGGAGTGCCGGGGGGGACACTGAAGCTTTCTTT.

The chain carries TRBV18 and TRBJ1-2; TRBD1 agrees at 7 bases. Germline V gene sequence: CDR1 KGHSH, CDR2 LQKENI. V trimming: 3 bases; J trimming: 14 bases; junction bases outside the gene matches: 6. The length of the CDR3 is 11 residues. The CDR3 reads CASSPDRAETF. The CDR3 bases are TGTGCCAGCTCACCCGACAGGGCTGAAACCTTC. Based on the CDR3 plus reference TRBV18 and TRBJ1-2, the full variable domain is NAGVMQNPRHLVRRRGQEARLRCSPMKGHSHVYWYRQLPEEGLKFMVYLQKENIIDESGMPKERFSAEFPKEGPSILRIQQVVRGDSAAYFCASSPDRAETFGSGTRLTVV.

The CDR3 DNA is TGCAGCGTTGTCGTGTCGGGGTCCACAGATACGCAGTATTTT. Its protein is CSVVVSGSTDTQYF. This chain uses TRBV29-1 with TRBJ2-3; D may be TRBD2 (5 bases). The V end lost 4 bases, the J end lost 2 bases, and 13 bases lay between the germline ends. The V gene's germline CDR1 is SQVTM and CDR2 ANQGSEA. The CDR3 loop spans 14 amino acids.